This T cell receptor (beta chain) was retrieved from a study of blood T cell repertoires in COVID-19. Study-level background: Samples came from the United States, Italy and Spain, spanning acute and convalescent COVID-19. Sample material is recorded as cDNA or gDNA derived from T cells, B-cell-depleted T cells, or PBMCs.

In the original analysis: By means of reference gene primer amplification, nucleated cell counts were estimated. Data came from immunoSEQ multiplex PCR; TCRdb stores just in-frame clones and leaves some out. V, J and clone size reflect that table, while D and trimming were determined from the DNA. This table has some 30,000 clones, 80% to 90% appearing once. V shed 8 bases and J 8 bases; nucleotides not matched to a gene: 4. This CDR3 has 13 residues. CDR1 MNHEY and CDR2 SVGAGI come from the germline V gene. This TCR came from a man of 80 years or more with acute or convalescent COVID-19. The rearrangement links TRBV6-5 to TRBJ2-1; TRBD1 agrees at 12 bases. What was sequenced was peripheral blood. In nucleotides, the CDR3 is TGTGCCAGCTCCGGGACAGGGGGCTATGAGCAGTTCTTC. Protein sequence: CASSGTGGYEQFF.